This T cell receptor beta chain was identified during a study of T cells after yellow fever vaccination. The TCR cDNA carried a universal primer site and UMIs from 5'RACE template switching. TCRdb re-called the 5' RACE reads with MiXCR, one entry per CDR3 protein. The profile shows approximately 93,000 distinct CDR3 sequences, approximately 6.3% of them singletons. This clonotype was detected ten times or more. Antigen specificity is unknown. The CDR3 sequence is 16 residues long. Trimming took 4 bases from V and 2 from J; bases not matched to a gene: 6. Germline V gene data show CDR1 as LGHDT and CDR2 as YNNKEL (reference sequence). Study-wide findings and caveats: Clonotypes appearing in both CD4 and CD8 compartments existed, and their share was small. The bulk population could contribute abundant contaminating clonotypes to FACS-sorted repertoires. Post-booster repertoires contained most primary-vaccination clones again (96% CD4, 85% to 90% CD8).

Sequencing used CD8+ T cells sorted from PBMCs, obtained 10 days after the yellow fever booster vaccination. This chain uses TRBV3-1 with TRBJ2-3; 10 nucleotides match TRBD1. This TCR came from a man between 18 and 29 years old who received the YFV17D yellow fever vaccine. The CDR3 nucleotides are TGTGCCAGCAGCCTCCTGGGGACAGGGGCCACAGATACGCAGTATTTT. Translating gives CASSLLGTGATDTQYF.